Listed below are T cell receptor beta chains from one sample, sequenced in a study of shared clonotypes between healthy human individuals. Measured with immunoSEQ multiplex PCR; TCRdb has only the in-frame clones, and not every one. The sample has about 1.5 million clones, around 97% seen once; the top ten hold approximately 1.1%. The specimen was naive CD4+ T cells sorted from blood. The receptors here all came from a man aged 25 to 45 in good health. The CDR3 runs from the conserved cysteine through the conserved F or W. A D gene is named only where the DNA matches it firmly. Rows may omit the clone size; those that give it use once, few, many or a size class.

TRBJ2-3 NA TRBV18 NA CASSTNTDTQYF TGTGCCAGCTCAACAAACACAGATACGCAGTATTTT
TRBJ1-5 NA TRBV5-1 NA CASSAIPGANQPQHF TGCGCCAGCAGCGCAATACCGGGGGCAAATCAGCCCCAGCATTTT
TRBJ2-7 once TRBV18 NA CASSNLGVGDEQYF TGTGCCAGTAGCAACCTGGGCGTGGGGGACGAGCAGTACTTC
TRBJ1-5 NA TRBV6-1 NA CASGGQGLGQPQHF TGTGCCAGCGGCGGCCAGGGATTGGGTCAGCCCCAGCATTTT
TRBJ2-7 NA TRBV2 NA CASSVMILREQYF TGTGCCAGCAGCGTGATGATCTTACGCGAGCAGTACTTC
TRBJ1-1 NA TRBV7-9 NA CASSLVEHAMNTEAFF TGTGCCAGCAGCTTAGTTGAACACGCCATGAACACTGAAGCTTTCTTT
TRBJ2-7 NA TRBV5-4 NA CASSLAGLAMTEYF TGTGCCAGCAGCTTGGCCGGGCTAGCCATGACCGAGTACTTC
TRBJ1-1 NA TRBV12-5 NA CASGLVLGGASTEAFF TGTGCTAGTGGTTTGGTACTGGGAGGGGCTTCCACTGAAGCTTTCTTT
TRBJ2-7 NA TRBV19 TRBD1 CASGVDRGYEQYF TGTGCCAGTGGGGTGGACAGGGGATACGAGCAGTACTTC
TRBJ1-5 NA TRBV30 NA CAWSSDRTFLSNQPQHF TGTGCCTGGAGTTCCGACAGAACTTTCCTTAGCAATCAGCCCCAGCATTTT
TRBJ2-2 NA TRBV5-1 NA CASSLRKADGTGELFF TGCGCCAGCAGCTTGAGAAAGGCAGACGGAACCGGGGAGCTGTTTTTT
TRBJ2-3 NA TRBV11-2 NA CATRWANTDTQYF TGTGCCACCCGGTGGGCGAACACAGATACGCAGTATTTT
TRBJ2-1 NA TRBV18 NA CASSRQYNEQFF TGTGCCAGCTCCAGACAGTATAATGAGCAGTTCTTC
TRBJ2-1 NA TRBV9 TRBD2 CASSVGLAGENEQFF TGTGCCAGCAGCGTAGGTCTAGCGGGAGAAAATGAGCAGTTCTTC
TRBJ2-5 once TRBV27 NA CASRRGGTVQETQYF TGTGCCAGTAGGAGGGGTGGGACGGTACAAGAGACCCAGTACTTC